This TCR delta chain was sequenced for a study of Vδ1+ human thymocytes. Study results and limitations: Highly polyclonal TRG and TRD repertoires with Gaussian CDR3 length distributions appeared in thymus. Thymic delta-chain repertoires held roughly 20% Vdelta2 sequences and few Vdelta3, despite high sort purity.

Vdelta1+ thymocyte sorts reached between about 97% and 99.6% purity. This clone was observed a handful of times. The antigen is unknown. V was cut by 0 bases and J by 0 bases, with 20 bases left in between. Germline CDR1 and CDR2: TSWWSYY and QGS. The CDR3 totals 19 residues. Extracted RNA was reverse transcribed into cDNA. Multiplex PCR used pooled V-gene forward primers and a constant-region reverse primer to amplify CDR3s. TCRdb re-analyzed the multiplex PCR reads via CATT. Here the sample spans roughly 56,000 delta-chain clones, about 14% being singletons. This TCR derives from a girl less than two years old who had congenital heart surgery. Material: Vdelta1+ gamma-delta thymocytes from the thymus. Subset of the sample: FACS-sorted CD3+ TCRalphabeta- TCRVdelta1+ TCRVdelta2- thymocytes. The chain employs TRDV1 and TRDJ1; possible D gene TRDD3, 7 bases. For the CDR3, the DNA is TGTGCTCTTGGGGAACTCTCCCTGCTTCCTGGGGGCAACACCGATAAACTCATCTTT. This codes for CALGELSLLPGGNTDKLIF.